This entry describes one TCR beta chain. The antigen is undetermined. This record belongs to a study of T cell responses to AZD1222 COVID-19 vaccine. Regarding the study as a whole: Clonal diversity was possibly underestimated; the donors were predominantly white British and more often female.

Profiled with immunoSEQ multiplex PCR; TCRdb holds only in-frame clones, not every one. The table includes 95,000 to 150,000 clones, about nine tenths detected once. Germline loops: CDR1 SGHAT, CDR2 FQNNGV. CDR3 length equals 13 residues. Trimming removed 5 bases from V and 3 bases from J, with 11 bases in between. The chain uses TRBV11-2 and TRBJ2-7, with D possibly being TRBD1 (6 bases). The clonotype originates from an adult in good health. The input for sequencing was peripheral blood, taken on day 0 of AZD1222 vaccination. DNA of the CDR3: TGTGCCAGCAGCCGAGGACAGAGCTACGAGCAGTACTTC. Residues: CASSRGQSYEQYF.